This T cell receptor beta chain was observed in a study of radiotherapy plus CTLA-4 blockade in lung cancer. Study-wide findings and caveats: Radiotherapy with ipilimumab was followed by blood expansion of tumor-derived clones.

Receiving focal radiation plus CTLA-4 blockade with ipilimumab were patients who had chemo-refractory metastatic non-small-cell lung cancer. Produced via immunoSEQ multiplex PCR; TCRdb's table is partial and in-frame only. The sample yields 40,000 to 50,000 clones, under 80% seen once. V was pared by 1 base and J by 3 bases, with 16 bases between. The CDR3 contains 16 residues. From germline, CDR1 is MNHNS and CDR2 SASEGT. With respect to this clone: Antigen: not known.

Sequencing was performed on peripheral blood, taken from a patient treated with radiotherapy plus ipilimumab. The clonotype was recovered from a human donor with non-small cell lung cancer who had stable disease on radiotherapy plus ipilimumab. V usage is TRBV6-1 and J usage is TRBJ2-7, with D possibly being TRBD2 (6 bases). CDR3 in amino acids: CASSEGSRGIVYEQYF. CDR3 sequence (DNA): TGTGCCAGCAGTGAAGGAAGCCGCGGGATCGTCTACGAGCAGTACTTC.